This T cell receptor beta chain came from a study of radiotherapy plus CTLA-4 blockade in lung cancer. CTLA-4 blockade with ipilimumab, together with focal radiation, was given to patients with chemo-refractory metastatic non-small-cell lung cancer. Germline V gene lookup returns CDR1 SGHTA and CDR2 FQGNSA. Trimming removed 5 bases from V and 2 bases from J; junction bases left unmatched: 11. This CDR3 spans 17 amino acids. The count of this clone is one. Clones were sequenced by immunoSEQ multiplex PCR, and TCRdb holds only the in-frame ones, with some missing. The table has about 60,000 clones, around 69% seen once.

The chain recombines TRBV7-2 with TRBJ2-2, with 7 nucleotides matching TRBD1. The input for sequencing was peripheral blood, taken from a patient treated with radiotherapy plus ipilimumab. This TCR derives from a human donor with non-small cell lung cancer who had a complete response to radiotherapy plus ipilimumab. CDR3 nucleotide sequence: TGTGCCAGCAGCCACGCTCCTAACAGGGGTAACACCGGGGAGCTGTTTTTT. It is translated as CASSHAPNRGNTGELFF.